Shown below are 8 T cell receptor beta chains from a single sample sequenced in a study of blood T cell repertoires in COVID-19. Sequencing used immunoSEQ multiplex PCR; TCRdb keeps in-frame clones, though not all of them. This table holds around 310,000 clones, over 75% found once. The material sequenced was PBMCs or T cells enriched from blood (not recorded which). The receptors come from a woman aged 35 to 49 who had recovered from COVID-19.

This rearrangement joins TRBV10-3 to TRBJ2-3, with D perhaps matching TRBD1 (5 bases). Germline V CDR1 and CDR2: ENHRY, SYGVKD. The V end lost 5 bases, the J end lost 4 bases, and 10 bases lay between the germline ends. This CDR3 spans 13 amino acids. The CDR3 protein is CAISPGSADTQYF. CDR3 coding DNA: TGTGCCATCAGTCCAGGGTCGGCAGATACGCAGTATTTT.

The rearrangement joins TRBV5-1 to TRBJ2-5; 11 nucleotides match TRBD2. The germline gives CDR1 SGHRS, CDR2 YFSETQ. The CDR3 has 16 residues. Trimming cost V 4 bases and J 1 base; bases outside gene matches: 6. CDR3 coding DNA: TGCGCCAGCAGCCCAGGGACTAGCGGAGTCCAAGAGACCCAGTACTTC. Its protein product is CASSPGTSGVQETQYF. The full variable domain, in which reference TRBV5-1 and TRBJ2-5 provide the parts outside the CDR3, is KAGVTQTPRYLIKTRGQQVTLSCSPISGHRSVSWYQQTPGQGLQFLFEYFSETQRNKGNFPGRFSGRQFSNSRSEMNVSTLELGDSALYLCASSPGTSGVQETQYFGPGTRLLVL.

This clone was seen a handful of times. The chain couples TRBV2 to TRBJ1-6, with 8 bases fitting TRBD1. Germline V gene sequence: CDR1 SNHLY, CDR2 FYNNEI. This CDR3 has 13 amino acids. V lost 7 bases, J lost 7 bases, and 3 bases stayed unmatched. The CDR3 is CASTGQANSPLHF. CDR3 nucleotide sequence: TGTGCCAGCACGGGACAGGCAAATTCACCCCTCCACTTT. The entire variable domain, with the rest obtained from reference TRBV2 and TRBJ1-6, is as follows: EPEVTQTPSHQVTQMGQEVILRCVPISNHLYFYWYRQILGQKVEFLVSFYNNEISEKSEIFDDQFSVERPDGSNFTLKIRSTKLEDSAMYFCASTGQANSPLHFGNGTRLTVT.

The chain uses TRBV18 and TRBJ2-2; the D gene is possibly TRBD2 (5 bases). Germline lookup yields CDR1 KGHSH and CDR2 LQKENI. The length of the CDR3 is 14 residues. Deletions cut 2 bases from V and 6 bases from J, with 10 bases between. The CDR3: CASSPDGVPGELFF. CDR3 DNA: TGTGCCAGCTCACCAGACGGGGTCCCCGGGGAGCTGTTTTTT.

The chain employs TRBV10-3 and TRBJ1-1; the match to TRBD1 covers 8 bases. Looked up from germline, CDR1 is ENHRY and CDR2 is SYGVKD. The J segment lost 6 bases and the V segment lost 6 bases, leaving 12 bases of the junction unmatched. The CDR3 is 15 amino acids. The CDR3 here is CAIRGDRGWVAEAFF. For the CDR3, the DNA is TGTGCCATCAGGGGAGACAGGGGATGGGTGGCTGAAGCTTTCTTT.

This chain connects TRBV9 to TRBJ1-3; D is possibly TRBD1 (6 bases). Germline V gene lookup returns CDR1 SGDLS and CDR2 YYNGEE. V gave up 1 base and J gave up 1 base, with 18 bases separating them. The CDR3 has 18 amino acids. The CDR3 DNA is TGTGCCAGCAGCGTAAAGCCTGGGGGCCCAGGGTCTGGAAACACCATATATTTT. Amino acid sequence: CASSVKPGGPGSGNTIYF.

This chain links TRBV27 with TRBJ1-1; 9 bases are shared with TRBD1. The CDR3 is 13 residues long. Looked up from germline, CDR1 is MNHEY and CDR2 is SMNVEV (reference sequence). V lost 5 bases to trimming and J lost 7 bases; unmatched junction nucleotides: 5. The CDR3 protein is CASSEDRGNEAFF. CDR3 sequence (DNA): TGTGCCAGCAGTGAAGACAGGGGGAATGAAGCTTTCTTT.

J is TRBJ1-2 and V is TRBV2; 10 bases map to TRBD1. CDR3 length equals 14 residues. The V gene's germline CDR1 is SNHLY and CDR2 FYNNEI. After removal of 6 bases from V and 4 bases from J, the junction contained 5 bases not matched to a gene. The CDR3 DNA follows: TGTGCCAGCAGCAGACAGGGGGCGTCCTATGGCTACACCTTC. It encodes CASSRQGASYGYTF.